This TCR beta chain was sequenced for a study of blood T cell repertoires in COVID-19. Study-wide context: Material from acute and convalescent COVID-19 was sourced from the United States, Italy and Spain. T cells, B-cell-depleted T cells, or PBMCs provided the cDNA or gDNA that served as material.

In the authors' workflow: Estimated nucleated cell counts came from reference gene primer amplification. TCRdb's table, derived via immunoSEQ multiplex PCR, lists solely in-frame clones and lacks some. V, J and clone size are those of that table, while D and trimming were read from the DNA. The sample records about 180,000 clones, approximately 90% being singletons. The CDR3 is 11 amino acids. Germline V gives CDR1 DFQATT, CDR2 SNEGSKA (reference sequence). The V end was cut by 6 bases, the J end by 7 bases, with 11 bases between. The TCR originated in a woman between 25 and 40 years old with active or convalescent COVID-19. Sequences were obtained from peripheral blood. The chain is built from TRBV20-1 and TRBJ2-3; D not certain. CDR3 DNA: TGCAGTGCCGAACGAGCATATACGCAGTATTTT. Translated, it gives CSAERAYTQYF.